This T cell receptor (beta chain) appears in the sequencing data of a study of blood T cell repertoires in COVID-19. The germline CDR1 and CDR2 sequences are SGHNT and YENEEA. CDR3 length equals 15 residues. V gave up 1 base and J gave up 5 bases, with 14 bases separating them. The method was immunoSEQ multiplex PCR; TCRdb's version includes in-frame clones alone and lacks a portion of them. The sample lists more than 30,000 clones, about 89% occurring once. J is TRBJ2-5 and V is TRBV11-3; possible D gene TRBD1, 6 bases. Material for sequencing was peripheral blood. The TCR was taken from a man between 45 and 60 years old with active or convalescent COVID-19. CDR3 in amino acids: CASSLGARGSETQYF. For the CDR3, the DNA is TGTGCCAGCAGCTTAGGGGCCAGGGGCTCGGAGACCCAGTACTTC.